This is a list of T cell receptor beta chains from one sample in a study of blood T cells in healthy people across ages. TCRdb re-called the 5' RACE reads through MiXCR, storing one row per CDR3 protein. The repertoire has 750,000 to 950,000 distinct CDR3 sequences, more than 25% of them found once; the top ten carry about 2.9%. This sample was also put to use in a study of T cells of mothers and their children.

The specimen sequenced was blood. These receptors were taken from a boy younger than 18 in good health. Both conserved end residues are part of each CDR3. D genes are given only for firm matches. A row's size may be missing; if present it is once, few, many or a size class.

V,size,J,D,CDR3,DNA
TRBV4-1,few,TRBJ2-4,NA,CASSQDRSGKAKNIQYF,TGCGCCAGCAGCCAAGATCGTTCAGGGAAAGCCAAAAACATTCAGTACTTC
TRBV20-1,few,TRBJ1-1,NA,CSVFLRGAGASEAFF,TGCAGTGTTTTCCTTCGGGGCGCCGGTGCCTCTGAAGCTTTCTTT
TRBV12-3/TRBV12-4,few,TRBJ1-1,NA,CASSREATEAFF,TGTGCCAGTTCCAGGGAGGCCACTGAAGCTTTCTTT
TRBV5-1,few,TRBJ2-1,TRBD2,CASRLGGAAYNEQFF,TGCGCCAGCAGGCTCGGGGGGGCCGCATACAATGAGCAGTTCTTC
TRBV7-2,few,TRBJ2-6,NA,CASSRGGSGASVLTF,TGTGCCAGCAGCCGTGGGGGCTCTGGGGCCAGCGTCCTGACTTTC
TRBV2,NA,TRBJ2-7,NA,CASTPLGYEQYF,TGTGCCAGCACCCCACTGGGCTACGAGCAGTACTTC
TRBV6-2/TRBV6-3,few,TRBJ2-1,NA,CASSSGTGIPFF,TGTGCCAGCAGTTCGGGAACAGGGATTCCGTTCTTC
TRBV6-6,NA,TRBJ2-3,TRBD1,CASRSTGGRTDTQYF,TGTGCCAGCAGGTCGACAGGGGGGCGCACAGATACGCAGTATTTT
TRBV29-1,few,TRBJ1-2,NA,CSVGDGYTF,TGCAGCGTTGGAGACGGCTACACCTTC
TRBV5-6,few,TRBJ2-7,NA,CASSFRTLYNEQYF,TGTGCCAGCAGCTTTCGGACCCTCTACAACGAGCAGTACTTC
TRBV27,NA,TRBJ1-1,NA,CASSLAPGAGYSAEAFF,TGTGCCAGCAGTTTAGCCCCCGGGGCAGGGTATTCCGCTGAAGCTTTCTTT
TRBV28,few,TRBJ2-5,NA,CASSHLDWPKETQYF,TGTGCCAGCAGTCATCTTGACTGGCCAAAAGAGACCCAGTACTTC
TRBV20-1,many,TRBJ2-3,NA,CSAPAQGTDTQYF,TGCAGTGCTCCTGCCCAGGGGACAGATACGCAGTATTTT
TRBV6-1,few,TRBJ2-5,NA,CASPDADGSETQYF,TGTGCCAGTCCCGACGCCGATGGTTCAGAGACCCAGTACTTC
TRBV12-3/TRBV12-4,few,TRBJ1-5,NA,CASSPDGLGNQPQHF,TGTGCCAGCAGCCCCGACGGTCTCGGCAATCAGCCCCAGCATTTT
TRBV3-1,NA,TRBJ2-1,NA,CASSQTRSSYNEQFF,TGTGCCAGCAGCCAGACACGGAGCTCCTACAATGAGCAGTTCTTC
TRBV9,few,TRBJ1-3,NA,CASSVAETDFSGNTIYF,TGTGCCAGCAGCGTAGCTGAGACAGACTTCTCAGGAAACACCATATATTTT
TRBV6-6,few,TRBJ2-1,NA,CASSYQQDGGQFF,TGTGCCAGCAGTTATCAACAGGATGGTGGGCAGTTCTTC
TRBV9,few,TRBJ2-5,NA,CASSVVGREETQYF,TGTGCCAGCAGCGTAGTGGGCAGGGAAGAGACCCAGTACTTC
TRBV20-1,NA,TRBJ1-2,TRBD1,CSARWTGSYGYTF,TGCAGTGCTAGATGGACAGGGTCCTATGGCTACACCTTC
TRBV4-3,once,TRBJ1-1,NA,CASSQGMSGAGVAEAFF,TGCGCCAGCAGCCAAGGAATGTCGGGGGCGGGGGTAGCTGAAGCTTTCTTT
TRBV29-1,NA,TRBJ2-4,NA,CSVAVGRGLAKNIQYF,TGCAGCGTTGCTGTGGGACGGGGTTTGGCCAAAAACATTCAGTACTTC
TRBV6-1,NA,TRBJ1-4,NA,CASSPRATQNEKLFF,TGTGCCAGCTCACCGCGGGCCACCCAAAATGAAAAACTGTTTTTT
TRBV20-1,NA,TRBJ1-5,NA,CSARDQTGGLQHF,TGCAGTGCTAGAGATCAAACCGGAGGACTTCAGCATTTT
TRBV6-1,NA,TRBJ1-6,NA,CASSETVNPGALHF,TGTGCCAGCAGCGAGACAGTAAACCCCGGGGCCCTCCACTTT
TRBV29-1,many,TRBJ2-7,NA,CSVESRMANEQYF,TGCAGCGTTGAATCCCGGATGGCTAACGAGCAGTACTTC
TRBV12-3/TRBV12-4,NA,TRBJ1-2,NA,CASSPTGWDGYTF,TGTGCCAGCAGCCCAACAGGGTGGGATGGCTACACCTTC
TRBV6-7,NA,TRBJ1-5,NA,CASSCHRDPWNQPQHF,TGTGCCAGCAGTTGCCACCGGGACCCATGGAATCAGCCCCAGCATTTT
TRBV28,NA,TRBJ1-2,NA,CASSVLSGTNGVGYTF,TGTGCCAGCAGTGTGCTGTCTGGGACGAATGGGGTTGGCTACACCTTC
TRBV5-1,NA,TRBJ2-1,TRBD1,CASSTRTGVSYNEQFF,TGCGCCAGCAGCACGCGGACAGGGGTCTCCTACAATGAGCAGTTCTTC
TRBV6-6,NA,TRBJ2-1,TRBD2,CASRRLAGGPHEQFF,TGTGCCAGCAGGCGACTAGCGGGGGGGCCTCATGAGCAGTTCTTC
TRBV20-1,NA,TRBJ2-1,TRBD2,CSARGRGGASYNEQFF,TGCAGTGCTAGGGGCCGGGGGGGCGCCTCCTACAATGAGCAGTTCTTC
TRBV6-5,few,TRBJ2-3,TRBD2,CASSHLAGGRKDTQYF,TGTGCCAGCAGCCACCTAGCGGGGGGGCGTAAAGATACGCAGTATTTT
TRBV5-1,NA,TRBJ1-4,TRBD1,CASSNPGQANEKLFF,TGCGCCAGCAGCAATCCGGGACAGGCAAATGAAAAACTGTTTTTT
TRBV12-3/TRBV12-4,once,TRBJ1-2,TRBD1,CASSSRTGGRGYTF,TGTGCCAGCAGTTCACGGACAGGGGGCCGGGGCTACACCTTC
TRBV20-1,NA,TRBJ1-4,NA,CSARVWRPTNEKLFF,TGCAGTGCTAGAGTTTGGCGGCCAACTAATGAAAAACTGTTTTTT
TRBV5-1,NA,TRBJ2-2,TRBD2,CASSWRTSAVTGELFF,TGCGCCAGCAGCTGGCGAACTAGCGCGGTCACCGGGGAGCTGTTTTTT
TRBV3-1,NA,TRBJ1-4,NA,CASSQDHRVEEKLFF,TGTGCCAGCAGCCAAGATCACAGGGTGGAGGAAAAACTGTTCTTT
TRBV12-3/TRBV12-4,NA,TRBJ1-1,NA,CASSQYTDSEAFF,TGTGCCAGCAGTCAATACACAGACAGTGAGGCTTTCTTT
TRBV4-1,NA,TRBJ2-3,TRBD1,CASSHRDRLTDTQYF,TGCGCCAGCAGCCACCGGGACAGACTCACAGATACGCAGTATTTT
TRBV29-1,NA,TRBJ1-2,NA,CSVEDPANYGYTF,TGCAGCGTTGAAGATCCGGCTAACTATGGCTACACCTTC
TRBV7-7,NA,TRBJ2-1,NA,CASSFGAGNEQFF,NA
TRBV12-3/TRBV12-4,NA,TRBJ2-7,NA,CASSSPRRTRSYEQYF,TGTGCCAGCAGCAGCCCTCGGAGAACGCGTTCCTACGAGCAGTACTTC
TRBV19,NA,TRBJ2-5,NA,CASSIFGGAGETQYF,TGTGCCAGTAGTATTTTCGGGGGAGCAGGAGAGACCCAGTACTTC
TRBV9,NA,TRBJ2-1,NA,CASSVGPEVGEQFF,TGTGCCAGCAGCGTAGGCCCTGAGGTCGGAGAGCAGTTCTTC
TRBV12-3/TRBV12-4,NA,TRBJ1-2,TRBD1,CASSQDRARFYGYTF,TGTGCCAGCAGTCAAGACAGGGCGAGATTCTATGGCTACACCTTC
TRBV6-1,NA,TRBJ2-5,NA,CASSDFGAGETQYF,TGTGCCAGCAGTGACTTTGGAGCGGGAGAGACCCAGTACTTC
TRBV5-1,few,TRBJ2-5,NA,CASSLTPAWQETQYF,TGCGCCAGCAGCCTGACACCGGCTTGGCAAGAGACCCAGTACTTC
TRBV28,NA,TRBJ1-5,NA,CASRMGGGNQPQHF,TGTGCCAGCAGAATGGGAGGGGGGAATCAGCCCCAGCATTTT
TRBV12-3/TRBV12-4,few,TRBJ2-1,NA,CASSLAGAHEQFF,TGTGCCAGCAGTTTGGCGGGGGCACATGAGCAGTTCTTC
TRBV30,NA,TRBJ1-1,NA,CAWTRGFTEAFF,TGTGCCTGGACCAGGGGTTTCACTGAAGCTTTCTTT
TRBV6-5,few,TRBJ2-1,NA,CASRWGRHNEQFF,TGTGCCAGCAGATGGGGACGACACAATGAGCAGTTCTTC
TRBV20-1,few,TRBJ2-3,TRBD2,CSAQRGGRADTQYF,TGCAGTGCTCAGCGGGGGGGCCGGGCAGATACGCAGTATTTT
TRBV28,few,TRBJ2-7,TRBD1,CASSLWDRVYEQYF,TGTGCCAGCAGTTTGTGGGACAGGGTCTACGAGCAGTACTTC